Shown below are 24 T cell receptor beta chains from a single sample sequenced in a study of cytomegalovirus exposure and HLA in healthy donors. The primer mix had 60 Vbeta and 13 Jbeta primers. The table came from immunoSEQ multiplex PCR; TCRdb's copy has only in-frame clones and leaves some out. The sample shows 150,000 to 200,000 clones, roughly 87% of them seen only once. Sequences were obtained from PBMCs. The origin of the receptors is a girl under three years old in good health and CMV-seronegative.

The V call is TRBV27, the J call TRBJ1-4; 12 nucleotides match TRBD1. This CDR3 region has 17 residues. The germline V gene has CDR1 MNHEY and CDR2 SMNVEV (reference sequence). The V segment lost 6 bases and the J segment 10 bases; nucleotides outside the gene matches: 15. This CDR3 is CASSPRGGDRGRRKLFF. For the CDR3, the DNA is TGTGCCAGCAGCCCACGGGGGGGGGACAGGGGGCGCAGAAAACTGTTTTTT.

The gene calls are TRBV7-6 and TRBJ2-5; TRBD1 might be the D (6 bases). The CDR3 sequence is 14 residues long. The germline V and J ends were trimmed by 4 bases and 2 bases, with 11 bases remaining between them. Per the germline V gene, CDR1 is SGHVS and CDR2 is FNYEAQ. CDR3 region: CASSSTRGQETQYF. The CDR3 DNA reads TGTGCCAGCAGCTCGACCAGGGGACAAGAGACCCAGTACTTC.

The chain uses TRBV10-3 and TRBJ2-7; 10 bases fit TRBD2. V was pared by 3 bases and J by 1 base, with 12 bases of the junction left unmatched. The length of the CDR3 is 18 residues. Germline V gene data show CDR1 as ENHRY and CDR2 as SYGVKD. The CDR3: CAISDPGLARTGSYEQYF. CDR3 nucleotides: TGTGCCATCAGTGATCCGGGACTAGCGCGAACTGGATCCTACGAGCAGTACTTC.

This clone was detected a few times. CDR3 DNA: TGTGCCAGCAGTCCACAGGGGGCGCTTGGAAACACCATATATTTT. Its protein is CASSPQGALGNTIYF. V usage is TRBV5-5 and J usage is TRBJ1-3; 9 nucleotides agree with TRBD1. Germline V lookup: CDR1 SGHKS, CDR2 YYEKEE (reference sequence). With 5 bases clipped from V and 3 bases from J, the junction kept 6 bases outside the gene matches. The CDR3 extends over 15 amino acids.

The chain recombines TRBV4-2 with TRBJ2-7; D possibly corresponds to TRBD2 (6 bases). The germline gives CDR1 LGHNA, CDR2 YNFKEQ. The V and J ends lost 1 base and 3 bases respectively, with 10 bases between them. This CDR3 spans 14 amino acids. The CDR3 reads CASSQGGSGYEQYF. The CDR3 nucleotides are TGTGCCAGCAGCCAAGGTGGTAGCGGCTACGAGCAGTACTTC.

CDR3 sequence reads: CASSKEEADTEAFF. CDR3 in DNA: TGTGCCAGCAGCAAAGAGGAGGCGGACACTGAAGCTTTCTTT. This chain joins TRBV21-1 and TRBJ1-1. TRBV21-1 is flagged as a pseudogene. The CDR3 runs to 14 residues.

In its sample, this clone was seen once. The chain combines TRBV4-1 with TRBJ2-1; the D is unclear. CDR3 size: 14 residues. Germline V gene lookup returns CDR1 MGHRA and CDR2 YSYEKL. Trimming took 0 bases from V and 3 from J, leaving 6 bases between them. The CDR3 DNA sequence: TGCGCCAGCAGCCAAGACGGGTTCTACAATGAGCAGTTCTTC. Translated, it gives CASSQDGFYNEQFF.

This chain connects TRBV6-5 to TRBJ2-5; maybe TRBD2 (6 bases). CDR3 length: 15 residues. The germline V gene encodes CDR1 MNHEY and CDR2 SVGAGI. The V gene lost 5 bases and the J gene lost 7 bases, with 20 bases spanning the gap. CDR3 protein: CASSRADTHGGTQYF. Here the CDR3 DNA reads TGTGCCAGCAGTCGAGCGGATACGCACGGGGGGACCCAGTACTTC.

Worth noting for this clone: The junction differs from germline at one of its ends, possibly a read error. V gene TRBV5-1 combines with J gene TRBJ1-2, with 8 bases lining up with TRBD1. The CDR3 is made up of 15 amino acids. Germline V lookup: CDR1 SGHRS, CDR2 YFSETQ. The CDR3: CASSLSNGQTGGRAF. The CDR3 DNA follows: TGCGCCAGCAGCTTAAGTAATGGACAAACAGGGGGACGCGCCTTC.

This rearrangement joins TRBV5-1 to TRBJ1-1; D perhaps matches TRBD1 (6 bases). V shed 1 base and J shed 3 bases, with 10 bases lying between them. CDR1 SGHRS and CDR2 YFSETQ come from the germline V gene. The CDR3 is 14 residues long. CDR3 coding DNA: TGCGCCAGCAGCTTGAGGGGGGGGGACACTGAAGCTTTCTTT. Its protein is CASSLRGGDTEAFF.

The chain is built from TRBV11-1 and TRBJ2-1; perhaps TRBD2 as D (5 bases). Germline loops: CDR1 SGHAT, CDR2 FQDESV (reference sequence). The V end was cut by 5 bases, the J end by 5 bases, with 13 bases between. This CDR3 region has 14 residues. CDR3 nucleotide sequence: TGTGCCAGCAGCGGCGGGCGTTCCCACAATGAGCAGTTCTTC. Its protein product is CASSGGRSHNEQFF.

This clone appeared a few times. This sequence joins TRBV9 and TRBJ2-5; 8 bases fit TRBD2. Germline CDR1 SGDLS, CDR2 YYNGEE. The CDR3 is made up of 16 amino acids. V was pared by 0 bases and J by 0 bases, with 4 bases of the junction left unmatched. This CDR3 reads CASSVDSGGYQETQYF. The CDR3 coding sequence is TGTGCCAGCAGCGTAGACTCGGGGGGGTACCAAGAGACCCAGTACTTC.

This clone was picked up one time. J is TRBJ1-1 and V is TRBV29-1; 8 bases map to TRBD1. The CDR3 has 11 residues. The germline CDR1 and CDR2 sequences are SQVTM and ANQGSEA. Trimming at V came to 7 bases and at J to 6 bases, leaving 4 bases not matched to a gene. CDR3 in DNA: TGCAGCGGGCGGACAGGGCCTGAAGCTTTCTTT. It codes for CSGRTGPEAFF.

V usage is TRBV11-1 and J usage is TRBJ2-7; 11 nucleotides agree with TRBD2. The V gene's germline CDR1 is SGHAT and CDR2 FQDESV (reference sequence). J lost 0 bases, V lost 5 bases, and 15 bases had no gene match. The CDR3 consists of 19 residues. CDR3 bases: TGTGCCAGCAGCCCCCTCTTCGGGACTAGCGGACTCGGCTCCTACGAGCAGTACTTC. It specifies CASSPLFGTSGLGSYEQYF.

The V gene is TRBV27, the J gene TRBJ1-6; D uncertain. The germline V gene has CDR1 MNHEY and CDR2 SMNVEV (reference sequence). The CDR3 loop spans 12 amino acids. V lost 4 bases to trimming and J lost 4 bases, with 2 bases between them. In nucleotides, the CDR3 is TGTGCCAGCAGTTCGTATAATTCACCCCTCCACTTT. It specifies CASSSYNSPLHF.

The count of this clone is one. CDR3 region: CASSPGRDGHYGYTF. The DNA of the CDR3 is TGTGCCAGCTCACCAGGGCGGGACGGCCACTATGGCTACACCTTC. The V call is TRBV18, the J call TRBJ1-2; tentative D call: TRBD1 (5 bases). This CDR3 contains 15 residues. Germline lookup yields CDR1 KGHSH and CDR2 LQKENI. Trimming cost V 2 bases and J 3 bases, with 13 bases left between them.

In nucleotides, the CDR3 is TGCGCCAGCAGTGAGTCCGGGGACACCGGGGAGCTGTTTTTT. It translates to CASSESGDTGELFF. The rearrangement uses TRBV10-1 and TRBJ2-2, with a weak D call TRBD2 (5 bases). Between the trimmed V and J ends, which lost 0 bases and 3 bases, there was a span of 5 bases. The germline CDR1 and CDR2 sequences are WNHNN and SYGVQD (reference sequence). There are 14 residues in the CDR3.

The chain's CDR3 is CASSEEWIRSPSTDTQYF. The CDR3, as DNA: TGTGCCAGCAGTGAAGAGTGGATCCGGAGCCCTAGCACAGATACGCAGTATTTT. This chain uses TRBV6-1 with TRBJ2-3, with D unresolved. From germline, CDR1 is MNHNS and CDR2 SASEGT. V was pared by 1 base and J by 0 bases, with 17 bases between. CDR3 length equals 18 residues.

The CDR3 coding sequence is TGTGCCAGCAGCTCAGGGATTAGCAATCAGCCCCAGCATTTT. Protein sequence: CASSSGISNQPQHF. This chain links TRBV7-2 with TRBJ1-5, with a weak D call TRBD1 (5 bases). Germline V gene data show CDR1 as SGHTA and CDR2 as FQGNSA. The CDR3 is 14 amino acids. Trimming removed 4 bases from V and 0 bases from J, with 7 bases in between. The variable domain in full, completed from reference TRBV7-2 and TRBJ1-5, reads GAGVSQSPSNKVTEKGKDVELRCDPISGHTALYWYRQSLGQGLEFLIYFQGNSAPDKSGLPSDRFSAERTGGSVSTLTIQRTQQEDSAVYLCASSSGISNQPQHFGDGTRLSIL.

The V gene is TRBV5-1, the J gene TRBJ2-3, with TRBD2 identical over 11 bases. Germline CDR1 and CDR2: SGHRS and YFSETQ. The CDR3 covers 16 residues. V was clipped by 5 bases and J by 0 bases; unmatched bases: 5. CDR3 DNA sequence: TGCGCCAGCAGTAGACTAGCGGGGACTAGCACAGATACGCAGTATTTT. It encodes CASSRLAGTSTDTQYF.

The chain carries TRBV6-1 and TRBJ1-3; D unclear. Per the germline V gene, CDR1 is MNHNS and CDR2 is SASEGT. V dropped 4 bases and J dropped 3 bases, with 10 bases sitting between them. This CDR3 region has 14 residues. The CDR3 here is CASSAAVIGNTIYF. For the CDR3, the DNA is TGTGCCAGCAGTGCGGCGGTCATTGGAAACACCATATATTTT.

V gene TRBV5-1 combines with J gene TRBJ2-1, with TRBD1 as a possible D gene (5 bases). The germline V gene has CDR1 SGHRS and CDR2 YFSETQ. This CDR3 comprises 16 residues. Between the trimmed V and J ends, which lost 4 bases and 7 bases, there was a span of 21 bases. CDR3 sequence reads: CASSTRSAKSGNEQFF. In DNA, the CDR3 is TGCGCCAGCAGCACAAGATCAGCGAAATCAGGGAATGAGCAGTTCTTC.

This clone was seen a single time. The V call is TRBV5-4, the J call TRBJ2-5, with D tentatively TRBD2 (6 bases). The CDR3 extends over 13 amino acids. With 6 bases removed from V and 0 bases from J, the gap between germline ends came to 9 bases. The germline CDR1 and CDR2 sequences are SGHNT and YYREEE (reference sequence). This CDR3 is CASKASDQETQYF. The CDR3 DNA follows: TGTGCCAGCAAGGCTAGCGACCAAGAGACCCAGTACTTC.

A few counts support this clone. The chain is built from TRBV27 and TRBJ1-5; possibly TRBD1 for D (6 bases). The CDR3 loop spans 16 amino acids. The germline CDR1 and CDR2 sequences are MNHEY and SMNVEV (reference sequence). Deletions cut 1 base from V and 3 bases from J, with 13 bases between. This CDR3 reads CASSLLGGVVNQPQHF. Here the CDR3 DNA reads TGTGCCAGCAGTTTATTAGGGGGGGTTGTCAATCAGCCCCAGCATTTT.